This T cell receptor beta chain was documented in a study of T cells expressing NK-cell markers. Germline lookup yields CDR1 MNHEY and CDR2 SVGEGT. CDR3 length: 20 amino acids. With UMIs, 5'RACE template switching was used to make TCR beta cDNA. TCRdb re-called the 5' RACE reads, yielding one record per CDR3 amino acid sequence without DNA. The sample has 130,000 to 150,000 distinct CDR3 sequences. This TCR was sampled from a man aged 18 to 35 in good health. This sequence joins TRBV6-2 or TRBV6-3 and TRBJ2-6; TCRdb designates TRBD1, a call that cannot be tested without DNA. The sample taken for sequencing was blood T cells: a sorted CD56 or NKG2C T cell subset, CD4+ or CD8+ T cells, or bulk PBMC T cells (not recorded which). The CDR3 spells CASSSFYQGDVYSGANVLTF.